These 23 T cell receptor beta chains were sequenced from one sample in a study of CD8+CD57+ T cells in acquired aplastic anemia. Before being chosen for sequencing, patients had shown CD8+CD57+ cell expansion by flow cytometry. Genomic DNA constituted the template upon which TCR beta VDJ and CDR3 profiling was performed. TCRdb re-analysed the reads in MiXCR, keeping a single row per CDR3 protein. The data hold over 150,000 distinct CDR3 sequences, with less than 65% observed a single time. Sequences were obtained from sorted CD4+, CD8+, or CD8+CD57+ T cells (not recorded which) from PBMCs. The receptors come from a human donor with aplastic anemia.

This clonotype appeared once. The V call is TRBV6-1, the J call TRBJ2-7; 9 bases fit TRBD1. This CDR3 region has 13 residues. The germline V gene has CDR1 MNHNS and CDR2 SASEGT. V shed 7 bases and J 5 bases; nucleotides not matched to a gene: 6. The CDR3 nucleotides are TGTGCCAGCATGGGACAGGGTCGCGACGAGCAGTACTTC. Translating gives CASMGQGRDEQYF.

This clonotype was observed at least ten times. The V call is TRBV27, the J call TRBJ2-2; TRBD1 might be the D (5 bases). This CDR3 is built from 16 residues. Trimming took 1 base from V and 2 from J, leaving 11 bases between them. Germline V lookup: CDR1 MNHEY, CDR2 SMNVEV (reference sequence). The CDR3 loop is CASSLFAGINTGELFF. CDR3 DNA: TGTGCCAGCAGTTTATTTGCAGGGATAAACACCGGGGAGCTGTTTTTT.

Here the CDR3 DNA reads TGTGCCAGCAGCTTAAAGGGCGGTGTACAAGAGACCCAGTACTTC. Translated: CASSLKGGVQETQYF. The chain has TRBV7-9 and TRBJ2-5; D remains unclear. CDR1 SEHNR and CDR2 FQNEAQ come from the germline V gene (reference sequence). Trimming shortened V by 2 bases and J by 2 bases, and 12 bases separated the two germline ends. The CDR3 has 15 amino acids.

The V gene is TRBV15, the J gene TRBJ2-1; 9 bases fit TRBD1. CDR1 is LNHNV, CDR2 YYDKDF, per germline (reference sequence). V lost 5 bases and J lost 3; bases outside the gene matches: 2. The CDR3 is 14 amino acids. Here the CDR3 reads CATSPGQGYNEQFF. In DNA form, the CDR3 reads TGTGCCACCAGCCCGGGACAGGGCTACAATGAGCAGTTCTTC.

This clonotype was counted ten times or more. V usage is TRBV7-9 and J usage is TRBJ1-1; possible D gene TRBD1, 5 bases. The V gene lost 1 base and the J gene lost 5 bases, with 11 bases spanning the gap. Germline lookup yields CDR1 SEHNR and CDR2 FQNEAQ (reference sequence). CDR3 size: 14 residues. The CDR3 here is CASSLVTGGTEAFF. The CDR3 DNA follows: TGTGCCAGCAGCTTAGTTACTGGGGGGACTGAAGCTTTCTTT.

In this sample, this clonotype turned up a few times. The V call is TRBV13, the J call TRBJ1-1; no firm D call. Trimming left V 7 bases short and J 4 bases short, with 13 bases between. The CDR3 is 13 amino acids. Germline V lookup: CDR1 PRHDT, CDR2 FYEKMQ (reference sequence). The CDR3 coding sequence is TGTGCCAGCACTACACCGAGACCCACTGAAGCTTTCTTT. Translated, it gives CASTTPRPTEAFF. The variable domain in full, completed from reference TRBV13 and TRBJ1-1, reads AAGVIQSPRHLIKEKRETATLKCYPIPRHDTVYWYQQGPGQDPQFLISFYEKMQSDKGSIPDRFSAQQFSDYHSELNMSSLELGDSALYFCASTTPRPTEAFFGQGTRLTVV.

CDR3 in amino acids: CATSDPDSSGNTIYF. In DNA form, the CDR3 reads TGTGCCACCAGTGATCCCGACAGCTCTGGAAACACCATATATTTT. This chain links TRBV24-1 with TRBJ1-3, with D possibly TRBD1 on 5 matching bases. This CDR3 contains 15 residues. Trimming removed 3 bases at V and 0 bases at J, with 8 bases between. Looked up from germline, CDR1 is KGHDR and CDR2 is SFDVKD.

This clonotype was seen more than once but under ten times. The chain links TRBV24-1 to TRBJ1-2; D unresolved. Trimming removed 5 bases at V and 6 bases at J, with 12 bases between. Germline values: CDR1 KGHDR, CDR2 SFDVKD. The CDR3 contains 13 residues. This chain's CDR3 is CATSGTMEDGYTF. The CDR3 bases are TGTGCCACCAGTGGTACAATGGAAGATGGCTACACCTTC.

Concerning this clonotype itself: A read error may explain this, as a much larger clone is one base away. The V call is TRBV24-1, the J call TRBJ1-3; D ambiguous. Trimming removed 4 bases at V and 2 bases at J, with 8 bases between. The V gene's germline CDR1 is KGHDR and CDR2 SFDVKD. The CDR3 has 14 amino acids. The CDR3 reads CATSERVAGNTIYF. In DNA form, the CDR3 reads TGTGCCACCAGTGAAAGGGTGGCTGGAAACACCATATATTTT.

The chain employs TRBV7-9 and TRBJ1-6; maybe TRBD1 (6 bases). CDR1 is SEHNR and CDR2 is FQNEAQ in the germline V gene (reference sequence). The CDR3 length is 15 residues. Trimming took off 2 bases at V and 7 bases at J, with 12 bases between the two ends. In DNA, the CDR3 is TGTGCCAGCAGCTTAAGTGAGACAGGAAATTCACCCCTCCACTTT. Its translation: CASSLSETGNSPLHF.

V is TRBV30 and J is TRBJ2-7; D may be TRBD2 (5 bases). There are 14 residues in the CDR3. CDR1 and CDR2 from the germline V gene are GTSNPN and SVGIG (reference sequence). The V and J ends lost 1 base and 5 bases respectively, with 15 bases between them. The CDR3 here is CAWSGTPRGHEQYF. The DNA of the CDR3 is TGTGCCTGGAGTGGGACTCCCAGAGGGCACGAGCAGTACTTC.

This clonotype appeared many times. The chain combines TRBV5-4 with TRBJ2-2; possibly TRBD2 for D (5 bases). The V and J ends lost 3 bases and 3 bases respectively, with 9 bases between them. CDR3 length: 14 amino acids. Germline V CDR1 and CDR2: SGHNT, YYREEE (reference sequence). The CDR3 DNA follows: TGTGCCAGCAGCTATGGCGGGTACACCGGGGAGCTGTTTTTT. It encodes CASSYGGYTGELFF.

This clonotype was observed many times. The chain carries TRBV29-1 and TRBJ2-1; a weak D match, TRBD2 (6 bases). V dropped 7 bases and J dropped 7 bases, with 17 bases sitting between them. Germline V lookup: CDR1 SQVTM, CDR2 ANQGSEA. The CDR3 covers 13 residues. The CDR3 nucleotides are TGCAGCGCCCTGGAGGGGCGCGTAAATGAGCAGTTCTTC. This codes for CSALEGRVNEQFF.

This chain connects TRBV29-1 to TRBJ1-2, with D unclear. Germline V gives CDR1 SQVTM, CDR2 ANQGSEA. V was pared by 5 bases and J by 8 bases, with 12 bases between. The CDR3 runs to 11 residues. CDR3 in DNA: TGCAGCGTTCCGGACGGAGGGGGCTACACCTTC. This translates into CSVPDGGGYTF. The entire variable domain, with the rest obtained from reference TRBV29-1 and TRBJ1-2, is as follows: SAVISQKPSRDICQRGTSLTIQCQVDSQVTMMFWYRQQPGQSLTLIATANQGSEATYESGFVIDKFPISRPNLTFSTLTVSNMSPEDSSIYLCSVPDGGGYTFGSGTRLTVV.

V is TRBV2 and J is TRBJ2-1; D is perhaps TRBD1 (6 bases). V shed 10 bases and J shed 4 bases, with 23 bases lying between them. CDR3 size: 16 residues. CDR1 and CDR2 (germline): SNHLY, FYNNEI. CDR3 nucleotides: TGTGCCATACAGGACAGTACGATTTCCGTATACAATGAGCAGTTCTTC. Its protein product is CAIQDSTISVYNEQFF.

There are a few counts of this clonotype. The rearrangement links TRBV7-8 to TRBJ1-2; TRBD1 is a possible D gene (5 bases). Trimming shortened V by 2 bases and J by 7 bases, and 11 bases separated the two germline ends. This CDR3 comprises 13 residues. Germline V gene lookup returns CDR1 SGHVS and CDR2 FQNEAQ. The CDR3 region has the DNA TGTGCCAGCAGCTTACCAGGGTTGGGTGGCTACACCTTC. Encoded protein: CASSLPGLGGYTF.

The chain recombines TRBV19 with TRBJ1-6; D remains ambiguous. Germline V CDR1 and CDR2: LNHDA, SQIVND (reference sequence). V lost 4 bases and J lost 15, with 10 bases in between. The CDR3 is 11 amino acids. This CDR3 reads CASSTRGLLHF. The CDR3 coding sequence is TGTGCCAGTAGTACGAGAGGACTCCTCCACTTT.

This chain uses TRBV6-4 with TRBJ1-2; the D gene is possibly TRBD1 (5 bases). V gave up 6 bases and J gave up 1 base, with 15 bases separating them. Germline-derived CDR1 and CDR2 are MRHNA and SNTAGT. The CDR3 spans 15 residues. CDR3 protein: CASSHTSGGNYGYTF. CDR3 in DNA: TGTGCCAGCAGCCACACTAGCGGGGGTAACTATGGCTACACCTTC.

This sequence joins TRBV20-1 and TRBJ2-7; TRBD1 aligns across 10 bases. Germline loops: CDR1 DFQATT, CDR2 SNEGSKA (reference sequence). The CDR3 runs 13 residues. Unmatched junction bases numbered 2, after V lost 1 base and J lost 5 bases. The CDR3 spells CSARGGTGDEQYF. The CDR3 DNA follows: TGCAGTGCTAGAGGCGGGACAGGGGACGAGCAGTACTTC.

This clonotype has ten or more counts. The chain uses TRBV14 and TRBJ2-1; D ambiguous. This CDR3 region has 13 residues. Trimming took off 4 bases at V and 4 bases at J, with 8 bases between the two ends. Germline assignment: CDR1 SGHDN and CDR2 FVKESK. The CDR3 is CASSPTEYNEQFF. Here the CDR3 DNA reads TGTGCCAGCAGCCCGACGGAGTACAATGAGCAGTTCTTC.

This clonotype came up once. The chain links TRBV11-2 to TRBJ2-7, with 7 bases fitting TRBD2. V gave up 1 base and J gave up 4 bases; unmatched junction bases: 7. The CDR3 loop spans 15 amino acids. The V gene's germline CDR1 is SGHAT and CDR2 FQNNGV. Written as DNA, the CDR3 is TGTGCCAGCAGCTTAGTTGTGGCTAGCGGTTACGAGCAGTACTTC. Residues: CASSLVVASGYEQYF.

J is TRBJ1-2 and V is TRBV10-3, with 8 bases matching TRBD1. V shed 6 bases, J shed 3 bases, and the junction held 9 bases outside the gene matches. The CDR3 extends over 15 amino acids. The germline V gene has CDR1 ENHRY and CDR2 SYGVKD. CDR3 DNA: TGTGCCATCAGGGGACCGACAGGGGAAGACTATGGCTACACCTTC. It codes for CAIRGPTGEDYGYTF.

The V call is TRBV2, the J call TRBJ2-1; TRBD2 matches 10 bases. This CDR3 contains 15 residues. Germline-derived CDR1 and CDR2 are SNHLY and FYNNEI. Germline trimming cut 4 bases from V and 6 bases from J; bases unmatched to any gene: 6. CDR3 sequence reads: CASSVASGGRNEQFF. As DNA, the CDR3 is TGTGCCAGCAGTGTGGCTAGCGGGGGACGCAATGAGCAGTTCTTC.